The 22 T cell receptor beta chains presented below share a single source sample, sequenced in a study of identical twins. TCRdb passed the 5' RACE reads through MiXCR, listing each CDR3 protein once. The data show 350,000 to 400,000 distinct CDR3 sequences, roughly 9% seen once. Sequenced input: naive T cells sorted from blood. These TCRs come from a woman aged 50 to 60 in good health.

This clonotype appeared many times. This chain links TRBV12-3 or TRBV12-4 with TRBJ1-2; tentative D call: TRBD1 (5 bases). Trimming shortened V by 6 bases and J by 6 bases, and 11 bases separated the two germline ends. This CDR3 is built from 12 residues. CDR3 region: CASSSDSHGYTF. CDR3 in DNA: TGTGCCAGCAGCTCCGACAGTCATGGCTACACCTTC.

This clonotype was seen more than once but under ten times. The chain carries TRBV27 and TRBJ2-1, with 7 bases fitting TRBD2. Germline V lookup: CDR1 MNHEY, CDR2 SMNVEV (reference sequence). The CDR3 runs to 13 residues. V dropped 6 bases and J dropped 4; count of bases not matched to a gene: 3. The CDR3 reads CASRGGEYNEQFF. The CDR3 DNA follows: TGTGCCAGCAGGGGGGGGGAATACAATGAGCAGTTCTTC.

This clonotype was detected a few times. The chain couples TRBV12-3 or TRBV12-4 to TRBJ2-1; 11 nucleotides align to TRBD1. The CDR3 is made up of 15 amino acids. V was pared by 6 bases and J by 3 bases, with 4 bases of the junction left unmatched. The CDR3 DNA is TGTGCCAGCAGGGGACAGGGGGACGACTACAATGAGCAGTTCTTC. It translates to CASRGQGDDYNEQFF.

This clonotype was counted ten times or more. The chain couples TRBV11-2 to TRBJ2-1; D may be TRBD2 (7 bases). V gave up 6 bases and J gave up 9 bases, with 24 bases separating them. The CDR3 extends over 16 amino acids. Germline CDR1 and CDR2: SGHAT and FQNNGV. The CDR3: CASSSLGAGVLGEQFF. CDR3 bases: TGTGCCAGCAGTTCCCTGGGGGCGGGAGTTCTTGGTGAGCAGTTCTTC.

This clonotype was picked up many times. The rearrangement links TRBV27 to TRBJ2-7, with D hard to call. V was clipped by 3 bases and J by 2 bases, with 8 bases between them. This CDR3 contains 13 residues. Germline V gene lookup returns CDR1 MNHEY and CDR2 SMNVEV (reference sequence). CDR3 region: CASSFKGPYEQYF. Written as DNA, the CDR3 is TGTGCCAGCAGTTTCAAGGGCCCCTACGAGCAGTACTTC.

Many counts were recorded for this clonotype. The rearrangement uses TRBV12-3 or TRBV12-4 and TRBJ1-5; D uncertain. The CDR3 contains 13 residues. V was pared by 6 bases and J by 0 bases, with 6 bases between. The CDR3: CASSPYSNQPQHF. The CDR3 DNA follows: TGTGCCAGCAGCCCGTATAGCAATCAGCCCCAGCATTTT.

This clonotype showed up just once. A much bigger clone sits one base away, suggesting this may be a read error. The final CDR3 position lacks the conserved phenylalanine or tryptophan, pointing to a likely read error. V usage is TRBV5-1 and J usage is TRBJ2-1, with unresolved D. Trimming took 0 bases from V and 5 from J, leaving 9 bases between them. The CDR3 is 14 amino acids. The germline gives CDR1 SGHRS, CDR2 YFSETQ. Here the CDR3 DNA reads TGCGCCAGCAGCTTGGCCATACCACACAATGAGCAGTTCTTA. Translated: CASSLAIPHNEQFL.

CDR3 amino acids: CASSYSPPGGTDTQYF. The CDR3 DNA is TGTGCCAGCAGTTACTCTCCCCCGGGGGGCACAGATACGCAGTATTTT. The rearrangement uses TRBV6-5 and TRBJ2-3; TRBD2 might be the D (6 bases). CDR1 is MNHEY, CDR2 SVGAGI, per germline. This CDR3 contains 16 residues. V was clipped by 0 bases and J by 1 base, with 11 bases between them.

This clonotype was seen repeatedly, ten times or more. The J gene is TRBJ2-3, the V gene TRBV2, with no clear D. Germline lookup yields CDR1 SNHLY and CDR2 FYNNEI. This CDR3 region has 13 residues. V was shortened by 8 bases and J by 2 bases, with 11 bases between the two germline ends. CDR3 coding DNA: TGTGCCAGCCGTAGTACAGCCACAGATACGCAGTATTTT. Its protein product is CASRSTATDTQYF.

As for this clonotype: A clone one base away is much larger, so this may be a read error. The CDR3: CASSTGRNTQAFF. CDR3 DNA: TGTGCCAGCAGCACAGGGCGAAACACTCAAGCTTTCTTT. The gene calls are TRBV27 and TRBJ1-1; D is possibly TRBD1 (6 bases). The CDR3 runs 13 residues. Germline V gives CDR1 MNHEY, CDR2 SMNVEV (reference sequence).

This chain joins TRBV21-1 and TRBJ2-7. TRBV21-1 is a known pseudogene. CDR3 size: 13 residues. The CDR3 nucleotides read TGTGCCAGCAGCAAAGGAACTACCAGAGAGCAGTACTTC. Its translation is CASSKGTTREQYF.

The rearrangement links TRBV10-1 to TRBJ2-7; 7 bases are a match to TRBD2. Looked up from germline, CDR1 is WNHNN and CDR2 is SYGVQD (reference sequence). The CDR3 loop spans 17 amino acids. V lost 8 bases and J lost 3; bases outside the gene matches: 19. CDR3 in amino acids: CASRIKVRSGIRYEQYF. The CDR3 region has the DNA TGCGCCAGCCGAATTAAAGTAAGAAGCGGGATCCGCTACGAGCAGTACTTC.

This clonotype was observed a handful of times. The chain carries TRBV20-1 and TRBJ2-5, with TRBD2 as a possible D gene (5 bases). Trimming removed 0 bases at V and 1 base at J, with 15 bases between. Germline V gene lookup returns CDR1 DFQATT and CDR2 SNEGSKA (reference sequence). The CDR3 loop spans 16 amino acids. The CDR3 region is CSARDLQRAIQETQYF. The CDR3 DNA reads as TGCAGTGCTAGAGATTTGCAGAGGGCAATCCAAGAGACCCAGTACTTC.

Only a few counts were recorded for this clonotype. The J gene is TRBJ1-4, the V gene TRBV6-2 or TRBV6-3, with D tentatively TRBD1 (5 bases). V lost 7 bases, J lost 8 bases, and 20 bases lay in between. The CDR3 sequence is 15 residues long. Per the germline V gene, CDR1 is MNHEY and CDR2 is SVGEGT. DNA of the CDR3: TGTGCCAGCACCGACCCCTCGGGGCGCGGAGAAAAACTGTTTTTT. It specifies CASTDPSGRGEKLFF.

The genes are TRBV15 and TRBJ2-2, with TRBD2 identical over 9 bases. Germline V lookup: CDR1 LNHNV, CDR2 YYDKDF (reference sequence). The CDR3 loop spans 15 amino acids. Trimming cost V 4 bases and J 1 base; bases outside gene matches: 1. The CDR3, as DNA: TGTGCCACCAGCATACTAGCGGGGAACACCGGGGAGCTGTTTTTT. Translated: CATSILAGNTGELFF.

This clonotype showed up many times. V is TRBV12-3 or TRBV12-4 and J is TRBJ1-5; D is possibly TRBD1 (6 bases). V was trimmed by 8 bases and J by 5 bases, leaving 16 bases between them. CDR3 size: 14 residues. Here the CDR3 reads CASSGGRHDQPQHF. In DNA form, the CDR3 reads TGTGCCAGCTCCGGGGGGCGCCATGATCAGCCCCAGCATTTT.

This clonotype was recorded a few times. The CDR3 loop is CASSIGSSVQETQYF. DNA for the CDR3: TGTGCCAGTAGTATAGGGTCCAGCGTCCAAGAGACCCAGTACTTC. This chain links TRBV19 with TRBJ2-5, with unresolved D. V was cut by 1 base and J by 1 base, with 10 bases left in between. Germline CDR1 reads LNHDA; CDR2 reads SQIVND (reference sequence). The CDR3 totals 15 residues.

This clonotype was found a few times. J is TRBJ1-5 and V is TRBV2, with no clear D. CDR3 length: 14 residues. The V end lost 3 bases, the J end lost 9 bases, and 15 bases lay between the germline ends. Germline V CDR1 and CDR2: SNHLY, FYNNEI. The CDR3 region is CASSDRPGVRPQHF. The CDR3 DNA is TGTGCCAGCAGTGATAGGCCGGGAGTGAGGCCCCAGCATTTT.

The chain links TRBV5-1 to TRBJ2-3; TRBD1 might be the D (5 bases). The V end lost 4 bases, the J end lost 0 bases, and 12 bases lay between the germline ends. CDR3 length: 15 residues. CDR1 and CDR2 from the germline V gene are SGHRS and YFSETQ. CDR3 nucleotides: TGCGCCAGCAGCCCGGTCAGGGTCAGCACAGATACGCAGTATTTT. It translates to CASSPVRVSTDTQYF.

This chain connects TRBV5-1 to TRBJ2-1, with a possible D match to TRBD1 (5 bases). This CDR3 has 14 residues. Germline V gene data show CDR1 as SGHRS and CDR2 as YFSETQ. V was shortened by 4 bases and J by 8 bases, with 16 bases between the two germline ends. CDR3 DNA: TGCGCCAGCAGCCCTGGCAGGGATTGGGATGAGCAGTTCTTC. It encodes CASSPGRDWDEQFF. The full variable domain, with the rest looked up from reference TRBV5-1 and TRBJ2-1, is KAGVTQTPRYLIKTRGQQVTLSCSPISGHRSVSWYQQTPGQGLQFLFEYFSETQRNKGNFPGRFSGRQFSNSRSEMNVSTLELGDSALYLCASSPGRDWDEQFFGPGTRLTVL.

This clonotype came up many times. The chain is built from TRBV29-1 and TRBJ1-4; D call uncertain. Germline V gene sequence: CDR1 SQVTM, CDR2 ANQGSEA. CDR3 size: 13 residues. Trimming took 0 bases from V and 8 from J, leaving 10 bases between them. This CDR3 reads CSVEEYVGEKLFF. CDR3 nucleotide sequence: TGCAGCGTTGAAGAGTATGTGGGGGAAAAACTGTTTTTT. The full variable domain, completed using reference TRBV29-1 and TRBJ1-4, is SAVISQKPSRDICQRGTSLTIQCQVDSQVTMMFWYRQQPGQSLTLIATANQGSEATYESGFVIDKFPISRPNLTFSTLTVSNMSPEDSSIYLCSVEEYVGEKLFFGSGTQLSVL.

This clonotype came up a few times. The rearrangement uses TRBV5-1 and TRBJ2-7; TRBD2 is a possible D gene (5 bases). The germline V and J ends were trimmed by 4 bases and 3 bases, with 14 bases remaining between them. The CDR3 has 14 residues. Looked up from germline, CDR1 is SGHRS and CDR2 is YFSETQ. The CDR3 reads CASSDGEGSYEQYF. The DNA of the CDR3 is TGCGCCAGCAGCGATGGAGAGGGCAGCTACGAGCAGTACTTC.